The clone carrying this T cell receptor (beta chain) turned up a few times. Its antigen is undetermined. The data were taken from a study of neurological immune-mediated disorders. Notes on the study in general: No link was found between any clinical or MRI feature and the multiple sclerosis repertoire cluster.

TCRdb recomputed calls from the 5' RACE reads with MiXCR, one row per CDR3 protein. The data hold tens of thousands of distinct CDR3 sequences, with 4.5% to 7% observed a single time. The sample was CD4+ T cells from blood. The origin of this receptor is a woman under 30 with multiple sclerosis.

CDR3 coding DNA: TGTGCCACTACCGGGACAGGGGGCAATCAGCCCCAGCATTTT. Translating gives CATTGTGGNQPQHF. The J gene is TRBJ1-5, the V gene TRBV10-3; 10 positions match TRBD1. V trimming: 10 bases; J trimming: 2 bases; junction bases outside the gene matches: 5. This CDR3 has 14 residues. From germline, CDR1 is ENHRY and CDR2 SYGVKD.